The source of this T cell receptor (beta chain) is a study of cytomegalovirus exposure and HLA in healthy donors. The PCR had 60 Vbeta and 13 Jbeta primers. Profiling relied on immunoSEQ multiplex PCR, and the TCRdb table lists in-frame clones only, not all of them. Altogether about 300,000 clones are present, approximately 90% being singletons, with the ten largest covering 3% to 4%. CDR1 SGHAT and CDR2 FQNNGV come from the germline V gene. J gave up 2 bases and V 6 bases, and 4 bases lay outside the gene matches. The CDR3 runs 14 residues. The rearrangement uses TRBV11-2 and TRBJ1-3, with 7 nucleotides matching TRBD1. Sequencing input: PBMCs. The source is a man aged 40-49 years in good health and CMV-seropositive. The CDR3 here is CASRPGQAGNTIYF. Written as DNA, the CDR3 is TGTGCCAGCAGGCCTGGACAGGCTGGAAACACCATATATTTT.